The next 20 T cell receptor beta chains were all read from a single sample in a study of blood T cell repertoires in COVID-19. The method was immunoSEQ multiplex PCR; TCRdb's version includes in-frame clones alone and lacks a portion of them. The sample yields approximately 300,000 clones, about 85% seen once. Sequenced sample: PBMCs or T cells enriched from blood (not recorded which). The source is a woman in her 30s who had recovered from COVID-19.

V is TRBV29-1 and J is TRBJ1-1; D not certain. Germline loops: CDR1 SQVTM, CDR2 ANQGSEA. V lost 0 bases and J 4 bases, leaving 12 bases between the germline ends. CDR3 length equals 14 residues. CDR3 residues: CSVEEASRGTEAFF. CDR3 DNA: TGCAGCGTTGAAGAGGCCAGCCGGGGCACTGAAGCTTTCTTT.

V is TRBV19 and J is TRBJ1-1, with D possibly being TRBD1 (6 bases). Germline CDR1 LNHDA, CDR2 SQIVND (reference sequence). V was clipped by 4 bases and J by 2 bases, with 14 bases between them. The CDR3 contains 15 residues. The CDR3 region is CASSTGQSFNTEAFF. As DNA, the CDR3 is TGTGCCAGTAGTACAGGACAGAGCTTCAACACTGAAGCTTTCTTT.

The CDR3 nucleotides read TGTGCCAGCAGCCCCAGCGGGGGCACAGATACGCAGTATTTT. Translating gives CASSPSGGTDTQYF. V gene TRBV7-9 combines with J gene TRBJ2-3; 7 bases are a match to TRBD2. Germline trimming cut 5 bases from V and 1 base from J; bases unmatched to any gene: 3. Germline V lookup: CDR1 SEHNR, CDR2 FQNEAQ (reference sequence). The CDR3 covers 14 residues.

The chain recombines TRBV9 with TRBJ2-2; possible D gene TRBD1, 6 bases. This CDR3 has 16 residues. V was cut by 3 bases and J by 1 base, with 13 bases left in between. Germline CDR1 reads SGDLS; CDR2 reads YYNGEE. The DNA of the CDR3 is TGTGCCAGCAGCGATACACAGGGCATGAACACCGGGGAGCTGTTTTTT. Residues: CASSDTQGMNTGELFF.

The gene calls are TRBV7-9 and TRBJ2-3; D uncertain. V lost 4 bases and J lost 4, with 12 bases in between. The CDR3 covers 14 residues. The V gene's germline CDR1 is SEHNR and CDR2 FQNEAQ (reference sequence). The CDR3 region has the DNA TGTGCCAGCAGCTCTTACTTGAGGCCAGATACGCAGTATTTT. Encoded protein: CASSSYLRPDTQYF.

The chain joins TRBV2 to TRBJ1-2; TRBD1 aligns across 7 bases. The CDR3 is 12 amino acids. The V and J ends lost 6 bases and 6 bases, in that order; junction bases with no gene match: 4. The germline V gene encodes CDR1 SNHLY and CDR2 FYNNEI. The DNA for the CDR3 is TGTGCCAGCAGCAAAACAGGGGATGGCTACACCTTC. Protein: CASSKTGDGYTF.

This chain links TRBV7-9 with TRBJ1-2; 8 nucleotides match TRBD1. The CDR3 length is 14 residues. The germline V gene has CDR1 SEHNR and CDR2 FQNEAQ (reference sequence). J gave up 5 bases and V 5 bases, and 7 bases lay outside the gene matches. The CDR3 protein is CASSPTTGDYGYTF. CDR3 coding DNA: TGTGCCAGCAGCCCGACGACAGGGGATTATGGCTACACCTTC. Full variable domain (remainder filled in from reference TRBV7-9 and TRBJ1-2): DTGVSQNPRHKITKRGQNVTFRCDPISEHNRLYWYRQTLGQGPEFLTYFQNEAQLEKSRLLSDRFSAERPKGSFSTLEIQRTEQGDSAMYLCASSPTTGDYGYTFGSGTRLTVV.

The CDR3 protein is CASSRRDRREELFF. DNA for the CDR3: TGTGCCAGCAGCCGGCGGGACAGGCGGGAGGAGCTGTTTTTT. This chain joins TRBV11-2 and TRBJ2-2, with 8 bases aligning to TRBD1. J was trimmed by 10 bases and V by 5 bases; bases with no gene match: 9. CDR3 length: 14 amino acids. Germline V gene sequence: CDR1 SGHAT, CDR2 FQNNGV.

This clone has ten or more counts. The chain has TRBV27 and TRBJ1-1, with unresolved D. Deletions cut 1 base from V and 5 bases from J, with 11 bases between. CDR3 size: 14 residues. CDR1 is MNHEY, CDR2 SMNVEV, per germline (reference sequence). The DNA of the CDR3 is TGTGCCAGCAGTTTATTGGCAGTTCAGACTGAAGCTTTCTTT. Translating gives CASSLLAVQTEAFF.

The rearrangement links TRBV5-1 to TRBJ2-5; the D gene is possibly TRBD1 (5 bases). The V gene's germline CDR1 is SGHRS and CDR2 YFSETQ. Trimming shortened V by 0 bases and J by 1 base, and 13 bases separated the two germline ends. This CDR3 spans 16 amino acids. The CDR3 here is CASSLAPGRTQETQYF. The CDR3 nucleotides are TGCGCCAGCAGCTTGGCACCAGGGCGAACCCAAGAGACCCAGTACTTC.

This chain links TRBV27 with TRBJ1-2; TRBD1 agrees at 7 bases. The J segment lost 0 bases and the V segment lost 3 bases, leaving 4 bases of the junction unmatched. CDR3 size: 15 residues. In germline, CDR1 is MNHEY, CDR2 SMNVEV (reference sequence). The CDR3 spells CASSFGTAPNYGYTF. As DNA, the CDR3 is TGTGCCAGCAGTTTCGGGACAGCTCCTAACTATGGCTACACCTTC.

This chain joins TRBV6-6 and TRBJ2-3; weak D call: TRBD1 (7 bases). V was pared by 4 bases and J by 4 bases, with 15 bases between. CDR3 length equals 15 residues. Germline V gene sequence: CDR1 MNHNY, CDR2 SVGAGI (reference sequence). The CDR3 DNA is TGTGCCAGCAGTTCGCGACAGGGAGGTCCAGATACGCAGTATTTT. It codes for CASSSRQGGPDTQYF.

The V call is TRBV19, the J call TRBJ2-1; D possibly corresponds to TRBD2 (6 bases). Germline V lookup: CDR1 LNHDA, CDR2 SQIVND (reference sequence). V lost 3 bases, J lost 0 bases, and 9 bases lay in between. The CDR3 contains 15 residues. DNA of the CDR3: TGTGCCAGTAGTATCGGGGGAACCTCCTACAATGAGCAGTTCTTC. Protein: CASSIGGTSYNEQFF.

The chain joins TRBV29-1 to TRBJ2-7; D ambiguous. Between the trimmed V and J ends, which lost 3 bases and 3 bases, there was a span of 9 bases. CDR1 and CDR2 (germline): SQVTM, ANQGSEA. This CDR3 region has 12 residues. The CDR3 loop reads CSVEVGSYEQYF. CDR3 nucleotides: TGCAGCGTTGAGGTGGGCAGCTACGAGCAGTACTTC.

This chain connects TRBV6-2 or TRBV6-3 to TRBJ1-2, with 7 positions matching TRBD1. The germline CDR1 and CDR2 sequences are MNHEY and SVGEGT. The CDR3 length is 14 residues. V gave up 0 bases and J gave up 6 bases; unmatched junction bases: 4. The CDR3 sequence: CASSYSTGRNGYTF. The CDR3 nucleotides are TGTGCCAGCAGTTACTCGACAGGGCGAAATGGCTACACCTTC.

The rearrangement links TRBV7-9 to TRBJ2-7; perhaps TRBD1 as D (6 bases). Germline V gene sequence: CDR1 SEHNR, CDR2 FQNEAQ (reference sequence). The CDR3 is 13 amino acids. Trimming took off 5 bases at V and 5 bases at J, with 13 bases between the two ends. The CDR3: CASSRQGKHEQYF. CDR3 nucleotides: TGTGCCAGCAGCCGGCAGGGGAAGCACGAGCAGTACTTC. Supplemented by reference TRBV7-9 and TRBJ2-7, the full variable domain reads DTGVSQNPRHKITKRGQNVTFRCDPISEHNRLYWYRQTLGQGPEFLTYFQNEAQLEKSRLLSDRFSAERPKGSFSTLEIQRTEQGDSAMYLCASSRQGKHEQYFGPGTRLTVT.

The rearrangement links TRBV13 to TRBJ1-2; D uncertain. Germline V gene data show CDR1 as PRHDT and CDR2 as FYEKMQ (reference sequence). The CDR3 is 11 amino acids. The V and J ends lost 5 bases and 8 bases respectively, with 9 bases between them. The CDR3 sequence is CASSRSRGYTF. The CDR3 coding sequence is TGTGCCAGCAGCCGCTCGAGGGGCTACACCTTC.

This sequence joins TRBV2 and TRBJ1-1, with a weak D call TRBD1 (5 bases). Trimming left V 8 bases short and J 1 base short, with 14 bases between. Per the germline V gene, CDR1 is SNHLY and CDR2 is FYNNEI. The CDR3 totals 14 residues. The CDR3 sequence is CASRQGGWNTEAFF. CDR3 bases: TGTGCCAGCCGGCAGGGAGGCTGGAACACTGAAGCTTTCTTT.

The CDR3 region is CASSSRYEQYF. As DNA, the CDR3 is TGTGCCAGCAGCTCGCGCTACGAGCAGTACTTC. This chain links TRBV13 with TRBJ2-7; no clear D gene. The CDR3 is made up of 11 amino acids. Trimming stripped 4 bases from V and 3 bases from J, with 4 bases between. From germline, CDR1 is PRHDT and CDR2 FYEKMQ (reference sequence).

The chain employs TRBV2 and TRBJ1-1, with 9 bases lining up with TRBD1. The ends lost 6 bases at V and 6 bases at J; junction bases unmatched: 8. Germline-derived CDR1 and CDR2 are SNHLY and FYNNEI. This CDR3 comprises 14 residues. The CDR3 loop is CASRRTGDGAEAFF. The CDR3 coding sequence is TGTGCCAGCAGGAGGACAGGGGATGGGGCTGAAGCTTTCTTT.